This TCR beta chain emerged from a study of shared clonotypes between healthy human individuals. The V end lost 0 bases, the J end lost 9 bases, and 16 bases lay between the germline ends. Germline values: CDR1 SGDLS, CDR2 YYNGEE. The CDR3 contains 15 residues. Genomic DNA per cell subset filled all wells of several immunoSEQ plates. Some clones are missing from TCRdb's copy, which holds only in-frame ones; the method was immunoSEQ multiplex PCR. The table shows about 490,000 clones, with 76% occurring only once. The J gene is TRBJ2-1, the V gene TRBV9; D gene uncertain. This TCR derives from a woman in her 40s in good health. Some clones in this sample may be carry-over from other donors' samples. Material: PBMCs. The chain's CDR3 is CASSVGEAVDIEQFF. CDR3 nucleotides: TGTGCCAGCAGCGTAGGGGAAGCCGTGGATATTGAGCAGTTCTTC.